A single T cell receptor (beta chain) is shown here with its context. These data belong to a study of shared clonotypes between healthy human individuals. Study details: The people who gave samples were two women and three men aged 18 to 49.

TCRdb keeps only in-frame clones here, not all; method: immunoSEQ multiplex PCR. The sample has some 1 million clones, approximately 68% seen once. The CDR3 has 11 residues. The germline CDR1 and CDR2 sequences are MDHEN and SYDVKM. V was clipped by 2 bases and J by 8 bases, with 4 bases between them. The J gene is TRBJ2-1, the V gene TRBV28; unclear D gene. This sequence was found in a man younger than 35 in good health. Material: memory CD4+ T cells sorted from blood. Subset indicated: CD45RA-negative fraction. In DNA form, the CDR3 reads TGTGCCAGCAGTTTACACTATGAGCAGTTCTTC. This gives the protein CASSLHYEQFF. The variable domain in full, completed from reference TRBV28 and TRBJ2-1, reads DVKVTQSSRYLVKRTGEKVFLECVQDMDHENMFWYRQDPGLGLRLIYFSYDVKMKEKGDIPEGYSVSREKKERFSLILESASTNQTSMYLCASSLHYEQFFGPGTRLTVL.